This TCR beta chain derives from a study of metastatic and nonmetastatic thyroid tumors. Turning to the study itself: A comparison of repertoires was made across blood and tumor or nodule tissue from malignant and benign thyroid patients. General study findings and limits: For both blood and tumor, malignant thyroid tumors reportedly showed significantly higher TCR beta diversity than benign nodules did.

As concerns this clone: The target antigen is unknown.

The germline V gene has CDR1 SGHVS and CDR2 FNYEAQ. V was pared by 4 bases and J by 9 bases, with 4 bases of the junction left unmatched. This CDR3 comprises 15 residues. TCRdb reanalyzed the PCR reads via MiXCR. The sample lists some 40,000 clones; about 24% were seen once. All patients reached thyroid surgery having received no treatment beforehand. The sequencing sample was made of tumor tissue. This sequence originates from a female donor with papillary thyroid cancer or a benign thyroid nodule (not recorded which). Some clones in this sample may be carry-over from other donors' samples. This chain links TRBV7-6 with TRBJ2-1; 15 bases line up with TRBD2. Written as DNA, the CDR3 is TGTGCCAGCAGCTCAGGGACTAGCGGGAGGAGTGAGCAGTTCTTC. Its protein product is CASSSGTSGRSEQFF. Variable domain in full (rest from reference TRBV7-6 and TRBJ2-1): GAGVSQSPRYKVTKRGQDVALRCDPISGHVSLYWYRQALGQGPEFLTYFNYEAQQDKSGLPNDRFSAERPEGSISTLTIQRTEQRDSAMYRCASSSGTSGRSEQFFGPGTRLTVL.